This is a list of T cell receptor beta chains from one sample in a study of T cells in Graves' hyperthyroidism and ophthalmopathy. TCRdb reprocessed the multiplex PCR reads with MiXCR, giving one entry per CDR3 protein. The sample shows hundreds of thousands of distinct CDR3 sequences, approximately 25% of them seen only once. The sample taken for sequencing was blood. The receptors originated from a woman aged 30 to 39 with Graves' ophthalmopathy. CDR3s include the opening cysteine and the closing phenylalanine or tryptophan. D genes are given only for firm matches. Clone size is not always given. Where it is, it says once, few, many or a class for expanded clones.

len	v_gene	j_gene	d_gene	abundance	CDR3nt	CDR3aa
13	TRBV5-1	TRBJ1-1	NA	many	TGCGCCAGCAGCTTGGGGGGACCCACTGAAGCTTTCTTT	CASSLGGPTEAFF
17	TRBV6-5	TRBJ2-6	NA	many	TGTGCCAGCAGTTTTTGGGGAGAGAACTCTGGGGCCAACGTCCTGACTTTC	CASSFWGENSGANVLTF
14	TRBV15	TRBJ2-3	NA	many	TGTGCCACCAGCAGAGTCGGGTCCCCAGATACGCAGTATTTT	CATSRVGSPDTQYF
15	TRBV5-1	TRBJ1-2	NA	many	TGCGCCAGTCAGCCGGAGTGGGGGATCAGCTATGGCTACACCTTC	CASQPEWGISYGYTF
13	TRBV6-1	TRBJ2-7	NA	NA	TGTGCCAGCAGTGAACCAGGGTTCTACGAGCAGTACTTC	CASSEPGFYEQYF
15	TRBV6-5	TRBJ2-7	NA	few	TGTGCCAGCAGTTTCCGACAGAACATAGCCTACGAGCAGTACTTC	CASSFRQNIAYEQYF
16	TRBV12-3/TRBV12-4	TRBJ2-7	NA	NA	TGTGCCAGCAGTTTAGGGGGTCAGGAACAATCCTACGAGCAGTACTTC	CASSLGGQEQSYEQYF
17	TRBV28	TRBJ1-1	NA	many	TGTGCCAGCACCATTCTAATGGGCCCCTCGGAGAACACTGAAGCTTTCTTT	CASTILMGPSENTEAFF
15	TRBV28	TRBJ1-5	TRBD1	NA	TGTGCCAGCAATCCCCCGGGACAGGGTTATCAGCCCCAGCATTTT	CASNPPGQGYQPQHF
12	TRBV29-1	TRBJ2-7	NA	many	TGCAGCGTTAGATTGGACAGCTACGAGCAGTACTTC	CSVRLDSYEQYF
17	TRBV20-1	TRBJ2-6	NA	NA	TGCAGTGCTAGAGATCAAGTAGCAAGCTCTGGGGCCAACGTCCTGACTTTC	CSARDQVASSGANVLTF
17	TRBV4-3	TRBJ2-3	TRBD2	few	TGCGCCAGCAGCCGAGCCTCGGGGACTAGCGTGGCAGATACGCAGTATTTT	CASSRASGTSVADTQYF
15	TRBV10-3	TRBJ2-7	TRBD2	few	TGTGCCATCAGTGAGTCAAGCGGGAGGACCTACGAGCAGTACTTC	CAISESSGRTYEQYF
13	TRBV2	TRBJ1-1	NA	NA	TGTGCCAGCAAGGCAGATTTGAACACTGAAGCTTGCTTT	CASKADLNTEACF
15	TRBV6-2/TRBV6-3	TRBJ2-7	TRBD1	many	TGTGCCAGCAGTTACGGGGACAGGATCGGGTACGAGCAGTACTTC	CASSYGDRIGYEQYF
16	TRBV12-3/TRBV12-4	TRBJ2-6	TRBD1	many	TGTGCCAGCAAGCAGGGGGACATGGCTGGGGCCAACGTCCTGACTTTC	CASKQGDMAGANVLTF
14	TRBV27	TRBJ1-1	NA	many	TGTGCCAGCAGTTTATCTTCAGGGAACACTGAAGCTTTCTTT	CASSLSSGNTEAFF
13	TRBV4-1	TRBJ1-5	NA	few	TGCGCCAGCAGCCAAGATATCGATCAGCCCCAGCATTTT	CASSQDIDQPQHF
13	TRBV27	TRBJ1-2	TRBD1	NA	TGTGCCAGCTCCGGGACAGGGGGAGCTGGCTACACCTTC	CASSGTGGAGYTF
15	TRBV6-1	TRBJ1-6	NA	many	TGTGCCAGCAGCCGCGCCTCTATGGAGGACTCACCCCTCCACTTT	CASSRASMEDSPLHF
14	TRBV12-5	TRBJ1-1	NA	many	TGTGCTAGTGGTTTGGCCGGGAACGGGGCTGAAGCTTTCTTT	CASGLAGNGAEAFF
14	TRBV27	TRBJ1-1	NA	many	TGTGCCAGCAGTTTAGGAGGGTTGTTCACTGAAGCTTTCTTT	CASSLGGLFTEAFF
16	TRBV13	TRBJ2-7	TRBD1	many	TGTGCCAGCAGCCCCATGGGACAGGGAGGCTACTACGAGCAGTACTTC	CASSPMGQGGYYEQYF
14	TRBV27	TRBJ1-3	NA	many	NA	CASSSSYSGNTIYF
13	TRBV20-1	TRBJ2-7	NA	few	TGCAGTGCTAGAGGAGGGACCCACTACGAGCAGTACTTC	CSARGGTHYEQYF
15	TRBV19	TRBJ1-2	NA	once	TGTGCCAGTAGTATAGAGATCGAACATTCTCATGGCTACACCTTC	CASSIEIEHSHGYTF
13	TRBV12-3/TRBV12-4	TRBJ1-1	NA	few	TGTGCCAGCACCCTACTTGAGTACACTGAAGCTTTCTTT	CASTLLEYTEAFF
14	TRBV6-1	TRBJ2-7	TRBD2	many	TGTGCCAGCAGTGGGGGACTAGCGAGGGGCGAGCAGTACTTC	CASSGGLARGEQYF